This TCR beta chain was identified during a study of blood T cells in healthy people across ages. Findings of the study overall: Estimates of total diversity, which came from one million sequenced T cells, were considered to be underestimates.

They isolated at least 6 million PBMCs from each sample. V lost 7 bases, J lost 5 bases, and 15 bases stayed unmatched. The CDR3 loop spans 15 amino acids. Germline V CDR1 and CDR2: DFQATT, SNEGSKA (reference sequence). Next came a second PCR, run for about 7 to 12 cycles, which used a sample-barcoded 5' primer along with a J-beta primer mix. Every sample returned 2.5 million or more CDR3-containing paired-end reads. MiXCR, run by TCRdb on the 5' RACE reads, gives a single entry per CDR3 protein. This table has around 870,000 distinct CDR3 sequences, under 30% appearing once. There are many counts of this clonotype. Antigen unknown.

The source of this sequence is an elderly woman in good health. The chain couples TRBV20-1 to TRBJ2-5, with 8 nucleotides matching TRBD1. The sequencing sample was made of blood. The CDR3 reads CSVHRTGTRGETQYF. The CDR3 DNA sequence: TGCAGTGTTCACCGGACAGGGACGAGGGGGGAGACCCAGTACTTC.